The entry below describes one T cell receptor beta chain. TCRdb's table, derived via immunoSEQ multiplex PCR, lists solely in-frame clones and lacks some. The data show under 100,000 clones, roughly four fifths seen once. Trimming stripped 0 bases from V and 4 bases from J, with 7 bases between. In germline, CDR1 is SGDLS, CDR2 YYNGEE. This CDR3 is built from 14 residues. The data are from a study of CD8 T cell repertoires and HIV-1 epitope variants. Overall study context: IL-2, IL-7 and IL-15 were added on days 3 and 7 of roughly ten-day cultures.

The V and J genes are TRBV9 and TRBJ2-2, with D possibly matching TRBD2 (6 bases). The TCR comes from a male donor with HIV. The sample was uncultured baseline CD8+ T cells from peripheral blood mononuclear cells (PBMCs). CDR3 region: CASSVGGGTGELFF. The CDR3 DNA reads TGTGCCAGCAGCGTAGGGGGAGGCACCGGGGAGCTGTTTTTT.